The rows below give T cell receptor beta chains drawn from one sample of a study of shared clonotypes between healthy human individuals. Profiling relied on immunoSEQ multiplex PCR, and the TCRdb table lists in-frame clones only, not all of them. Here the sample spans millions of clones, around 95% being singletons. Sequenced: naive CD4+ T cells sorted from blood. The receptors shown here come from a man aged 18-30 years in good health. CDR3s include the opening cysteine and the closing phenylalanine or tryptophan. Fields, in order: J gene, clone size, D gene, V gene, CDR3 DNA, CDR3 protein. D genes are given only for firm matches. Where a row states a size, it is once, few, many or the class of an expanded clone; other rows omit it.

j_call: TRBJ1-5
clone_size: NA
d_call: NA
v_call: TRBV6-1
cdr3_nt: TGTGCCAGCAGTGAAGCTGAGACAGAGAGCAATCAGCCCCAGCATTTT
cdr3_aa: CASSEAETESNQPQHF

j_call: TRBJ1-4
clone_size: NA
d_call: TRBD1
v_call: TRBV5-1
cdr3_nt: TGCGCCAGCAGCTGGGACAGCACAACTAATGAAAAACTGTTTTTT
cdr3_aa: CASSWDSTTNEKLFF

j_call: TRBJ1-5
clone_size: NA
d_call: NA
v_call: TRBV7-9
cdr3_nt: TGTGCCAGCAGCTTGGAGGGCGGTCAGCCCCAGCATTTT
cdr3_aa: CASSLEGGQPQHF

j_call: TRBJ1-2
clone_size: NA
d_call: NA
v_call: TRBV7-6
cdr3_nt: TGTGCCAGCGGGGGAGACTATTACGGCTACACCTTC
cdr3_aa: CASGGDYYGYTF

j_call: TRBJ1-2
clone_size: NA
d_call: NA
v_call: TRBV30
cdr3_nt: TGTGCCTGGAGTGTTTTTGGGTTTGGCTACACCTTC
cdr3_aa: CAWSVFGFGYTF

j_call: TRBJ1-1
clone_size: NA
d_call: NA
v_call: TRBV18
cdr3_nt: TGTGCCAGCTCACCTACGGGGGACACTGAAGCTTTCTTT
cdr3_aa: CASSPTGDTEAFF

j_call: TRBJ1-1
clone_size: NA
d_call: NA
v_call: TRBV2
cdr3_nt: TGTGCCAGCAGTGAAGAGCCAGGGAAGAACACTGAAGCTTTCTTT
cdr3_aa: CASSEEPGKNTEAFF

j_call: TRBJ2-3
clone_size: NA
d_call: TRBD2
v_call: TRBV12-5
cdr3_nt: TGTGCTAGTGGTGCTAGCGGGTATAGCACAGATACGCAGTATTTT
cdr3_aa: CASGASGYSTDTQYF

j_call: TRBJ2-2
clone_size: NA
d_call: TRBD2
v_call: TRBV5-4
cdr3_nt: TGTGCCAGCAGCCAACCCCTGGCGGGGGGCCTTAACACCGGGGAGCTGTTTTTT
cdr3_aa: CASSQPLAGGLNTGELFF

j_call: TRBJ1-6
clone_size: NA
d_call: NA
v_call: TRBV9
cdr3_nt: TGTGCCAGCAGCGTAGAGGGGGAACTTTATAATTCACCCCTCCACTTT
cdr3_aa: CASSVEGELYNSPLHF

j_call: TRBJ1-2
clone_size: NA
d_call: NA
v_call: TRBV11-3
cdr3_nt: TGTGCCAGCAGCTTAGATCCGCGGAGGTTGACCTTC
cdr3_aa: CASSLDPRRLTF

j_call: TRBJ1-2
clone_size: NA
d_call: NA
v_call: TRBV6-6
cdr3_nt: TGTGCCAGCAGTTACTCGTACAGGGATAATGGCTACACCTTC
cdr3_aa: CASSYSYRDNGYTF

j_call: TRBJ2-7
clone_size: NA
d_call: NA
v_call: TRBV5-6
cdr3_nt: TGTGCCAGCAGCTTGGGCGCCGAGCAGTACTTC
cdr3_aa: CASSLGAEQYF

j_call: TRBJ1-5
clone_size: NA
d_call: TRBD1
v_call: TRBV6-1
cdr3_nt: TGTGCCAGCAGTGCCTCCAGGACAGGGAAACAGCCCCAGCATTTT
cdr3_aa: CASSASRTGKQPQHF

j_call: TRBJ2-7
clone_size: NA
d_call: TRBD2
v_call: TRBV27
cdr3_nt: TGTGCCAGCCGCCCAGAGGGACTAGCGGATACCTACGAGCAGTACTTC
cdr3_aa: CASRPEGLADTYEQYF

j_call: TRBJ2-1
clone_size: NA
d_call: TRBD2
v_call: TRBV6-1
cdr3_nt: TGTGCCAGCAGTGATATAGCGGGAGTGAAGAATGAGCAGTTCTTC
cdr3_aa: CASSDIAGVKNEQFF

j_call: TRBJ2-7
clone_size: NA
d_call: TRBD1
v_call: TRBV5-8
cdr3_nt: TGTGCCAGCAGCTTGGGGCCGGGACAGGGGGTCTACGAGCAGTACTTC
cdr3_aa: CASSLGPGQGVYEQYF

j_call: TRBJ2-7
clone_size: NA
d_call: TRBD1
v_call: TRBV7-8
cdr3_nt: TGTGCCAGCAGATATGTCCCAGGACAGGGTAGCTCCTACGAGCAGTACTTC
cdr3_aa: CASRYVPGQGSSYEQYF

j_call: TRBJ1-2
clone_size: once
d_call: NA
v_call: TRBV2
cdr3_nt: TGTGCCAGCAGTGAAGAGGGAAACTATGGCTACACCTTC
cdr3_aa: CASSEEGNYGYTF

j_call: TRBJ1-6
clone_size: once
d_call: NA
v_call: TRBV19
cdr3_nt: TGTGCCAGTAGTGCAGTCACGGGTTTTCGCTCCTATAATTCACCCCTCCACTTT
cdr3_aa: CASSAVTGFRSYNSPLHF

j_call: TRBJ2-7
clone_size: NA
d_call: NA
v_call: TRBV5-4
cdr3_nt: TGTGCCAGCAGCTTGGAGGGTGGCCCCTCCTACGAGCAGTACTTC
cdr3_aa: CASSLEGGPSYEQYF

j_call: TRBJ1-6
clone_size: NA
d_call: TRBD1
v_call: TRBV6-6
cdr3_nt: TGTGCCAGCAAGGGGGCTGACTCACCCCTCCACTTT
cdr3_aa: CASKGADSPLHF

j_call: TRBJ2-7
clone_size: NA
d_call: NA
v_call: TRBV4-3
cdr3_nt: TGCGCCAGCAGCCAAGTCCCTAGCTACGAGCAGTACTTC
cdr3_aa: CASSQVPSYEQYF

j_call: TRBJ2-5
clone_size: NA
d_call: TRBD2
v_call: TRBV29-1
cdr3_nt: TGCAGCGCCGGCGGGGGTTCATCCCAGTACTTC
cdr3_aa: CSAGGGSSQYF

j_call: TRBJ1-6
clone_size: NA
d_call: NA
v_call: TRBV21-1
cdr3_nt: TGTGCCAGCAGCAAAGCGCCAGGAGGGTATTCACCCCTCCACTTT
cdr3_aa: CASSKAPGGYSPLHF

j_call: TRBJ1-1
clone_size: NA
d_call: NA
v_call: TRBV6-5
cdr3_nt: TGTGCCAGCAGTCGTCTAAGGTTCCCAACTGAAGCTTTCTTT
cdr3_aa: CASSRLRFPTEAFF

j_call: TRBJ2-1
clone_size: NA
d_call: TRBD1
v_call: TRBV11-3
cdr3_nt: TGTGCCAGCAGCTTAGCCCGACAGGGGGCAGGACGGGATGAGCAGTTCTTC
cdr3_aa: CASSLARQGAGRDEQFF

j_call: TRBJ2-1
clone_size: NA
d_call: NA
v_call: TRBV7-3
cdr3_nt: TGTGCCAGCAGCTTTCGGGGGTCCGATTACAATGAGCAGTTCTTC
cdr3_aa: CASSFRGSDYNEQFF

j_call: TRBJ2-2
clone_size: NA
d_call: NA
v_call: TRBV7-8
cdr3_nt: TGTGCCAGCAGCTTCCGGGGTAGCGGCACCGGGGAGCTGTTTTTT
cdr3_aa: CASSFRGSGTGELFF

j_call: TRBJ2-1
clone_size: NA
d_call: TRBD2
v_call: TRBV10-3
cdr3_nt: TGTGCCATCAGTGAGATAGCGGGGGGGAATGAGCAGTTCTTC
cdr3_aa: CAISEIAGGNEQFF

j_call: TRBJ1-2
clone_size: NA
d_call: NA
v_call: TRBV10-3
cdr3_nt: TGTGCCATCAGTGAGTACTTGGGCTACACCTTC
cdr3_aa: CAISEYLGYTF

j_call: TRBJ2-7
clone_size: NA
d_call: TRBD2
v_call: TRBV5-8
cdr3_nt: TGTGCCAGTGGGCGGGGGGCCGCTACGGGCTACGAGCAGTACTTC
cdr3_aa: CASGRGAATGYEQYF

j_call: TRBJ2-3
clone_size: NA
d_call: TRBD2
v_call: TRBV29-1
cdr3_nt: TGCAGCGCCAAGCGGGAGGAGCGCACAGATACGCAGTATTTT
cdr3_aa: CSAKREERTDTQYF

j_call: TRBJ1-3
clone_size: NA
d_call: NA
v_call: TRBV30
cdr3_nt: TGTGCCTGGAGTGTTTTGGACGGAGGAAACACCATATATTTT
cdr3_aa: CAWSVLDGGNTIYF

j_call: TRBJ2-5
clone_size: NA
d_call: NA
v_call: TRBV11-2
cdr3_nt: TGTGCCAGCAGCTTAGGGGGGGCCGTAATAGAGACCCAGTACTTC
cdr3_aa: CASSLGGAVIETQYF

j_call: TRBJ2-7
clone_size: NA
d_call: TRBD1
v_call: TRBV11-2
cdr3_nt: TGTGCCAGCAGCATAGGGGCACAGGGGGCCTACGAGCAGTACTTC
cdr3_aa: CASSIGAQGAYEQYF

j_call: TRBJ1-1
clone_size: NA
d_call: TRBD1
v_call: TRBV18
cdr3_nt: TGTGCCAGCTCACCGATCGGACAGGCGACGAACACTGAAGCTTTCTTT
cdr3_aa: CASSPIGQATNTEAFF

j_call: TRBJ1-1
clone_size: NA
d_call: NA
v_call: TRBV10-3
cdr3_nt: TGTGCCATCAGTGGGGGGGCGCCCCAAGCTTTCTTT
cdr3_aa: CAISGGAPQAFF

j_call: TRBJ1-4
clone_size: NA
d_call: NA
v_call: TRBV14
cdr3_nt: TGTGCCAGCAGCCAAGATGAAAAACTGTTTTTT
cdr3_aa: CASSQDEKLFF

j_call: TRBJ1-3
clone_size: NA
d_call: NA
v_call: TRBV10-2
cdr3_nt: TGCGCCAGCAACAAGGACACGACCTCTGGAAACACCATATATTTT
cdr3_aa: CASNKDTTSGNTIYF

j_call: TRBJ1-5
clone_size: NA
d_call: TRBD1
v_call: TRBV30
cdr3_nt: TGTGCCTGGAGCTCCCAGGGGGGCGGTTTCTGGTTCCCGGATCAGCCCCAGCATTTT
cdr3_aa: CAWSSQGGGFWFPDQPQHF

j_call: TRBJ2-7
clone_size: NA
d_call: TRBD1
v_call: TRBV12-5
cdr3_nt: TGTGCTAGTGGCCTTCCATTCCGGGACAGGGGTATTGGCGAGCAGTACTTC
cdr3_aa: CASGLPFRDRGIGEQYF

j_call: TRBJ2-1
clone_size: once
d_call: TRBD2
v_call: TRBV10-2
cdr3_nt: TGCGCCAGCAGCCTAGGGACTAGCGCCAATGAGCAGTTCTTC
cdr3_aa: CASSLGTSANEQFF

j_call: TRBJ1-1
clone_size: NA
d_call: TRBD1
v_call: TRBV15
cdr3_nt: TGTGCCACCAGCAGAGATCAGGGGGGGACTGAAGCTTTCTTT
cdr3_aa: CATSRDQGGTEAFF

j_call: TRBJ1-4
clone_size: NA
d_call: TRBD1
v_call: TRBV4-1
cdr3_nt: TGCGCCAGCAGCCAAGGGTTACAGGGGGCAAAGGAAAAACTGTTTTTT
cdr3_aa: CASSQGLQGAKEKLFF

j_call: TRBJ2-7
clone_size: NA
d_call: NA
v_call: TRBV27
cdr3_nt: TGTGCCAGCAGTTTCAACGAGCAGTACTTC
cdr3_aa: CASSFNEQYF

j_call: TRBJ2-1
clone_size: NA
d_call: TRBD2
v_call: TRBV2
cdr3_nt: TGTGCCAGCAGTGAAGCGTTAGCGGGAGGTCCCAATGAGCAGTTCTTC
cdr3_aa: CASSEALAGGPNEQFF

j_call: TRBJ1-5
clone_size: once
d_call: NA
v_call: TRBV19
cdr3_nt: TGTGCCAGTAGTTTAACCTATAGCAATCAGCCCCAGCATTTT
cdr3_aa: CASSLTYSNQPQHF

j_call: TRBJ1-6
clone_size: NA
d_call: TRBD1
v_call: TRBV27
cdr3_nt: TGTGCCAGAGGACAGGACCATAATTCACCCCTCCACTTT
cdr3_aa: CARGQDHNSPLHF

j_call: TRBJ1-4
clone_size: NA
d_call: TRBD1
v_call: TRBV2
cdr3_nt: TGTGCCAGCAGGGGGACAGGGGGAGAAAAACTGTTTTTT
cdr3_aa: CASRGTGGEKLFF

j_call: TRBJ2-7
clone_size: NA
d_call: NA
v_call: TRBV18
cdr3_nt: TGTGCCAGCTCACCAGGCGGAGGGCCCTACGAGCAGTACTTC
cdr3_aa: CASSPGGGPYEQYF

j_call: TRBJ2-3
clone_size: NA
d_call: NA
v_call: TRBV5-4
cdr3_nt: TGTGCCAGCAGCGTCGGGACCAAACCCCCAGATACGCAGTATTTT
cdr3_aa: CASSVGTKPPDTQYF

j_call: TRBJ2-3
clone_size: NA
d_call: NA
v_call: TRBV1
cdr3_nt: TGCACCAGCAGCCCCCAGGCCCTAGCGGAAACAAAGACAGATACGCAGTATTTT
cdr3_aa: CTSSPQALAETKTDTQYF

j_call: TRBJ1-1
clone_size: NA
d_call: NA
v_call: TRBV21-1
cdr3_nt: TGTGCCAGCAGCATGACCCGAGTTGAAGCTTTCTTT
cdr3_aa: CASSMTRVEAFF

j_call: TRBJ1-4
clone_size: NA
d_call: TRBD1
v_call: TRBV15
cdr3_nt: TGTGCCACCAGCGCGTCAGGGAGGGGGCTCGATGAAAAACTGTTTTTT
cdr3_aa: CATSASGRGLDEKLFF

j_call: TRBJ2-5
clone_size: NA
d_call: NA
v_call: TRBV5-1
cdr3_nt: TGCGCCAGCAGCTTGGGACAGGTGATGCAAGAGACCCAGTACTTC
cdr3_aa: CASSLGQVMQETQYF

j_call: TRBJ2-2
clone_size: NA
d_call: TRBD1
v_call: TRBV5-4
cdr3_nt: TGTGCCAGCAGCCCTTATGGGACAGGGGGTACCGGGGAGCTGTTTTTT
cdr3_aa: CASSPYGTGGTGELFF

j_call: TRBJ2-7
clone_size: NA
d_call: NA
v_call: TRBV6-5
cdr3_nt: TGTGCCAGCAGTAGGACAGGGAGGGACGAGCAGTACTTC
cdr3_aa: CASSRTGRDEQYF

j_call: TRBJ2-7
clone_size: NA
d_call: TRBD1
v_call: TRBV6-1
cdr3_nt: TGTGCAAGCGCAGGGCGACAGGGGAACTCCTACGAGCAGTACTTC
cdr3_aa: CASAGRQGNSYEQYF